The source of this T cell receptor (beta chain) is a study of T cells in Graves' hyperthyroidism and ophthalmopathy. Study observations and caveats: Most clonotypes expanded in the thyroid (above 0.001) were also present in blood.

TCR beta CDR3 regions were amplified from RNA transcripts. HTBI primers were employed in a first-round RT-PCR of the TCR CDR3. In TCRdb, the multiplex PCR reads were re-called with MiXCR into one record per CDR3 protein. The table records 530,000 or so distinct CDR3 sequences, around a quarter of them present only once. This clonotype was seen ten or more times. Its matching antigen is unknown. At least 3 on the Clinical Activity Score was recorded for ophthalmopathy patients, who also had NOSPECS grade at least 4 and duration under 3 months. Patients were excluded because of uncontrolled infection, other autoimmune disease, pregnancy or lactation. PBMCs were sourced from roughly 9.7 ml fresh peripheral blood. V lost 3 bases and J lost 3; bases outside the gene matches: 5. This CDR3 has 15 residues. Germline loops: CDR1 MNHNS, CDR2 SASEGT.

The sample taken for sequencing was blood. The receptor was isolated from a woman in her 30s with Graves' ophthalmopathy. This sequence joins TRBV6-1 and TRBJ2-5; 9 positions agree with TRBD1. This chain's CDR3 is CASSDMTGGEETQYF. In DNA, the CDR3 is TGTGCCAGCAGTGACATGACAGGGGGTGAAGAGACCCAGTACTTC.